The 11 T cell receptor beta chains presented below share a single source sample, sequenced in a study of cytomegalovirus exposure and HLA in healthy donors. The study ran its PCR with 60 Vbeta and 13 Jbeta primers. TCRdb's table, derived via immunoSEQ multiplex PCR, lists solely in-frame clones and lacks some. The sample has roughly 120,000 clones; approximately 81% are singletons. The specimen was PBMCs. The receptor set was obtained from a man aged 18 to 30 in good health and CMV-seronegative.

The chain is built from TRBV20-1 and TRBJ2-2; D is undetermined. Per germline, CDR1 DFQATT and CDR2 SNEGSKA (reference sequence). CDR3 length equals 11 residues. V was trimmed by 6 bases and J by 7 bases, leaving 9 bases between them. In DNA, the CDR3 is TGCAGTGCACAGCTCGGCGGGGAGCTGTTTTTT. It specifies CSAQLGGELFF.

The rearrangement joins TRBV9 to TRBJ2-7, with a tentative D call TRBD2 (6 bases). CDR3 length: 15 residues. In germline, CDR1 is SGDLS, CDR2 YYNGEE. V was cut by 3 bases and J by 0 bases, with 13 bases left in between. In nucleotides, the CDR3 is TGTGCCAGCAGCGCCACTAGCTGGAGCTCCTACGAGCAGTACTTC. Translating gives CASSATSWSSYEQYF.

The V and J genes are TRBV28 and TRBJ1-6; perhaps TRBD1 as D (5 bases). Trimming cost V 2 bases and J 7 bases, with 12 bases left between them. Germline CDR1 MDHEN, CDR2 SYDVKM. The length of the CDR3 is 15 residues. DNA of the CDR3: TGTGCCAGCAGTTTAAAGGAGGGGACCAATTCACCCCTCCACTTT. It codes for CASSLKEGTNSPLHF.

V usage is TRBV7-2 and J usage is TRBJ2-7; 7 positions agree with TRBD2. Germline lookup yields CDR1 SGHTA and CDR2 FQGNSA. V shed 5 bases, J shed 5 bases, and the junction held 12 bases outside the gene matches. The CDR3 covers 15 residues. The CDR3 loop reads CASSARTSALNEQYF. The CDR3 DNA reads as TGTGCCAGCAGCGCACGAACTAGCGCCTTAAACGAGCAGTACTTC.

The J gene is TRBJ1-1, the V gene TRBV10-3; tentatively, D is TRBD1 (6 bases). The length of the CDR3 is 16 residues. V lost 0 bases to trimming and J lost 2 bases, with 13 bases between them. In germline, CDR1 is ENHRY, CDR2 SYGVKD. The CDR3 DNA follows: TGTGCCATCAGTGAGTCATTAGGACAGTCCAACACTGAAGCTTTCTTT. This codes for CAISESLGQSNTEAFF.

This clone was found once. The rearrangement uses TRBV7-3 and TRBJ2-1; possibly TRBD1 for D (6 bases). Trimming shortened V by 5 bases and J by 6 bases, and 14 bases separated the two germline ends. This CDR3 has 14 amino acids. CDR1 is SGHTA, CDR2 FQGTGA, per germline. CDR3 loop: CASSTGQFFNEQFF. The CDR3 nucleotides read TGTGCCAGCAGCACAGGACAGTTTTTCAATGAGCAGTTCTTC.

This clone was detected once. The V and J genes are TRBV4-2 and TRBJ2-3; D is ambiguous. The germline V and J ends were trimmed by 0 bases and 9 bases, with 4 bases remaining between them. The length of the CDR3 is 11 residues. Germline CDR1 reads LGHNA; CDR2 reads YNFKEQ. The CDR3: CASSQDLTQYF. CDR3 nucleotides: TGTGCCAGCAGCCAAGATTTAACGCAGTATTTT.

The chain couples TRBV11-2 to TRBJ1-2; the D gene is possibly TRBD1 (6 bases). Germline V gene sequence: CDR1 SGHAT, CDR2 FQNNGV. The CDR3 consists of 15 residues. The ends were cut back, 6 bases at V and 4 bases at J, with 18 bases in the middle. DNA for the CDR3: TGTGCCAGCAGACATACCTCCGGGACAATCTATGGCTACACCTTC. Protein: CASRHTSGTIYGYTF.

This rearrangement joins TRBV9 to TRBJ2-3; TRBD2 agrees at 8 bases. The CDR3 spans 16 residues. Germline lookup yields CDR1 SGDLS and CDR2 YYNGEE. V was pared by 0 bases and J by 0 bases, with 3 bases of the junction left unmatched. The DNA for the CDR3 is TGTGCCAGCAGCGTAGCCGTAGCGGGGAGCACAGATACGCAGTATTTT. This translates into CASSVAVAGSTDTQYF.

The CDR3 bases are TGTGCCAGCAGCTCGATCCTAGCGGGAGTAACCGGAGATGAGCAGTTCTTC. Its protein product is CASSSILAGVTGDEQFF. V gene TRBV7-8 combines with J gene TRBJ2-1, with TRBD2 matching 10 bases. The V gene's germline CDR1 is SGHVS and CDR2 FQNEAQ. J lost 8 bases, V lost 4 bases, and 14 bases had no gene match. The CDR3 sequence is 17 residues long.

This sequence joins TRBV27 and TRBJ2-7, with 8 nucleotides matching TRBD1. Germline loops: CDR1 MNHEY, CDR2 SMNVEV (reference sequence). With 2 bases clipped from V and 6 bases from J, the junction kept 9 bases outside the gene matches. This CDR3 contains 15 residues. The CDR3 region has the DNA TGTGCCAGCAGTTTAGGACAGGGTGCGAGGTCCGAGCAGTACTTC. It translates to CASSLGQGARSEQYF.